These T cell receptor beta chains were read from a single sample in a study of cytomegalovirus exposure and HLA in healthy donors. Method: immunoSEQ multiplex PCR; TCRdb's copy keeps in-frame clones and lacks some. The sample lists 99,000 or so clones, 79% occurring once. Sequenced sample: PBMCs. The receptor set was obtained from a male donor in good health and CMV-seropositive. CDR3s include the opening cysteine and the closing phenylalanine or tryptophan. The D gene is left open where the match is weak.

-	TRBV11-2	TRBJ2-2	CASSPEREIPELFF
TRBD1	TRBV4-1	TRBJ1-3	CASSQGQGTGNTIYF
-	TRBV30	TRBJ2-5	CAWMRAGGWTQYF
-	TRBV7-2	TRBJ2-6	CASSLRGNAGANVLTF
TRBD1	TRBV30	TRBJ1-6	CAWSRRDSSLSPLHF
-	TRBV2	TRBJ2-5	CASSGGGGETQYF
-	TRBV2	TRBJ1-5	CASSGLRSNQPQHF
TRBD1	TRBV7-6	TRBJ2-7	CASTSGTGDYEQYF
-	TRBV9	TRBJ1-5	CASSVGWGDSNQPQHF
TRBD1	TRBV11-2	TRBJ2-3	CASRVSPTGGTQYF
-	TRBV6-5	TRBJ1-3	CASRLSSSGNTIYF
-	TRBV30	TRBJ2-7	CAWSEGSYEQYF
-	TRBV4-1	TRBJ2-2	CASSQIGGVAGELFF
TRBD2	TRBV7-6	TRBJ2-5	CASSFGGVQETQYF
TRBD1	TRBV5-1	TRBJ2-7	CASRSRGQHEQYF
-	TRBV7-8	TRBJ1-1	CASSLAGRQNTEAFF
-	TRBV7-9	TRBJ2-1	CASSLVGRVHEQFF
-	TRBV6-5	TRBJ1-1	CASGGGPNTEAFF
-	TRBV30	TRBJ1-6	CAWNQGPSINSPLHF
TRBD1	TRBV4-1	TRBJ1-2	CASSQFGTEINYGYTF
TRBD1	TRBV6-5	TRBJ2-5	CASSKQGARETQYF
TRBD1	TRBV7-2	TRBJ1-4	CASSSGQLFGEKLFF
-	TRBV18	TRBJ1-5	CASSPPAGGGQPQHF
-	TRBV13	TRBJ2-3	CASSPSRDTQYF
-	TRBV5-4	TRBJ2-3	CASSLGASVPGDTQYF
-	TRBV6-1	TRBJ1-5	CATTVAGNQPQHF
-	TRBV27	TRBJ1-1	CASSLNEGVNTEAFF
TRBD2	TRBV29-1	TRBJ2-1	CSVEGEGVYNEQFF
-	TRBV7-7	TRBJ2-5	CASSSPLTEARETQYF
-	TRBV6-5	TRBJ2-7	CASSYSPTGTAYEQYF
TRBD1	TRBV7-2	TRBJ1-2	CASSLGTGDGYTF
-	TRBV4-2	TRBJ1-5	CASSQAPSEEPQHF
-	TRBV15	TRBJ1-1	CATSTSWGMNTEAFF
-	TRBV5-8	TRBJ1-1	CASSFRNTEAFF
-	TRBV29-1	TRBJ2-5	CSVEAAGQKGETQYF
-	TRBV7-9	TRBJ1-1	CASSSSLNTEAFF
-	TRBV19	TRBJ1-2	CASSIVPGWSYGYTF
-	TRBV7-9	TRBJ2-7	CASSPGREQYF
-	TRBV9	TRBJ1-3	CASSADTSGNTIYF
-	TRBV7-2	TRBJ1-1	CASSLAYSMNTEAFF
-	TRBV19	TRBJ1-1	CASSIGGGGTEAFF
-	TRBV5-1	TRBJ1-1	CASSQDRNTEAFF
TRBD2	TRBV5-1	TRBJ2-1	CASSLEGTSGYNEQFF
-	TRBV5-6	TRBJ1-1	CASSLADRNTEAFF
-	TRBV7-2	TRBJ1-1	CASSLVGQPNTEAFF
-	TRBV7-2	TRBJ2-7	CASSLWVRQASPEQYF